This T cell receptor beta chain was captured by sequencing in a study of T cell repertoires in cytomegalovirus infection (dated by TCRdb to 2018 to 2020). With regard to the full study: The HLA type of each donor mattered for the analysis, because public TCR beta signatures pointed to carriage of CMV infection along with the matching HLA type.

The paper's findings and limits, for the study overall: Carriers of CMV infection plus the relevant HLA type were discriminated by the cumulative frequency of public TCR beta family members in the study cohort and in an independent approximately 340-donor cohort. In the ex vivo response, HLA-C-restricted CMV-specific TCR beta clonotypes were dominant, and in two of eight donors the single most frequent clonotype came from this HLA-C-restricted group.

A few counts support this clonotype. What antigen it recognizes has not been identified. Qualities for individual bases were not recorded, and no much larger clone is one base off. Trimming costs V 0 bases and J 5 bases, and their ends lie 16 bases apart. Spanning cysteine to phenylalanine, the CDR3 consists of 16 amino acids. CDR3 DNA is the only sequence kept; it has 48 bases, read in frame from the first base. CDR1 is given as MGHRA and CDR2 as YSYEKL, both from the germline V gene. The sample was run on an Illumina HiSeq 1500. The public reads were reprocessed in TCRdb via fastp at Q25 and MiXCR, keeping in-frame beta chains. Rows are unified per CDR3 protein, each entry keeping the most common DNA and genes. The sample records 740,000 or so distinct CDR3 sequences, less than 40% of which are singletons. The top ten clones comprise around 2.6% of the sample.

This clonotype was sampled from a human donor in good health (CMV status not recorded). Some clones in this sample may be carry-over from other donors' samples. Recombination linked TRBV4-1 to TRBJ1-1; confidence is insufficient to name the D gene. Sequencing input: PBMCs. The CDR3 loop reads CASSQEVVFRRTEAFF. The sequenced DNA is TGCGCCAGCAGCCAAGAGGTCGTCTTCCGTAGGACTGAAGCTTTCTTT.